The 24 T cell receptor beta chains listed next were all sequenced from one sample in a study of T cells in Graves' hyperthyroidism and ophthalmopathy. From RNA transcripts, TCR beta CDR3 regions were amplified. The HTBI primer set served for first-round RT-PCR of the TCR CDR3. TCRdb independently ran MiXCR on the multiplex PCR reads; one entry per CDR3 protein. Counted here are about 600,000 distinct CDR3 sequences, approximately 15% occurring once; the ten biggest clones make up roughly 3.3%. Sequenced: blood. Source of these receptors: a woman in her thirties or forties with Graves' ophthalmopathy.

This clonotype has just a few counts. The chain joins TRBV27 to TRBJ1-2, with D unclear. Germline CDR1 is MNHEY and CDR2 is SMNVEV (reference sequence). The CDR3 contains 15 residues. Trimming pared 6 bases from V and 0 bases from J, leaving 14 bases between. CDR3: CASRILDGTNYGYTF. The CDR3 DNA reads TGTGCCAGCAGAATTTTGGACGGTACTAACTATGGCTACACCTTC.

This clonotype was detected ten times or more. This rearrangement joins TRBV28 to TRBJ2-3, with 8 positions matching TRBD2. The germline gives CDR1 MDHEN, CDR2 SYDVKM. The CDR3 spans 16 residues. Losses at the gene ends were 6 bases for V and 5 bases for J; bases not matched to a gene: 13. The DNA of the CDR3 is TGTGCCAGCAGCTCCAGCGGGAGTTTTTTTAAAGATACGCAGTATTTT. Protein: CASSSSGSFFKDTQYF.

This clonotype was counted ten times or more. The chain couples TRBV7-9 to TRBJ2-3; the match to TRBD1 covers 9 bases. V was pared by 2 bases and J by 4 bases, with 4 bases of the junction left unmatched. The CDR3 runs 15 residues. The germline gives CDR1 SEHNR, CDR2 FQNEAQ (reference sequence). CDR3 bases: TGTGCCAGCAGCTTAAGGACAGGGGAGGCAGATACGCAGTATTTT. Its translation: CASSLRTGEADTQYF.

In its sample, this clonotype was seen many times. The chain employs TRBV20-1 and TRBJ2-3; 7 bases are shared with TRBD2. Trimming took 2 bases from V and 1 from J; bases not matched to a gene: 3. This CDR3 comprises 14 residues. CDR1 DFQATT and CDR2 SNEGSKA come from the germline V gene (reference sequence). The CDR3 DNA follows: TGCAGTGCTAGATCGGCGGGGGGCACAGATACGCAGTATTTT. Amino acids: CSARSAGGTDTQYF.

V gene TRBV7-3 combines with J gene TRBJ2-3; D gene ambiguous. Germline CDR1 is SGHTA and CDR2 is FQGTGA. The CDR3 totals 15 residues. Trimming left V 4 bases short and J 0 bases short, with 11 bases between. The CDR3 bases are TGTGCCAGCAGCTCGGACGGTCATAGCACAGATACGCAGTATTTT. Protein product: CASSSDGHSTDTQYF.

This clonotype appeared a few times. This rearrangement joins TRBV28 to TRBJ1-1; D possibly corresponds to TRBD1 (5 bases). Trimming cost V 4 bases and J 0 bases, with 15 bases left between them. CDR3 length equals 16 residues. Per the germline V gene, CDR1 is MDHEN and CDR2 is SYDVKM. CDR3 residues: CASSSRGSWMNTEAFF. CDR3 in DNA: TGTGCCAGCAGTTCTCGGGGGTCCTGGATGAACACTGAAGCTTTCTTT.

In this sample, this clonotype turned up once. A read error may explain this, as a much larger clone is one base away. The conserved final phenylalanine or tryptophan is absent from the CDR3, which likely points to a read error. The DNA of the CDR3 is TGTGCCAGCAGTCCCGGACTAGCAAGCGAGACCCAGTACCTC. Translation gives CASSPGLASETQYL. The V gene is TRBV12-3 or TRBV12-4, the J gene TRBJ2-5; 8 bases are shared with TRBD2. The CDR3 contains 14 residues. Trimming cost V 5 bases and J 5 bases; bases outside gene matches: 7.

The chain recombines TRBV2 with TRBJ2-7, with TRBD2 identical over 14 bases. Germline V gene data show CDR1 as SNHLY and CDR2 as FYNNEI. Unmatched junction bases numbered 8, after V lost 8 bases and J lost 5 bases. The CDR3 is 15 amino acids. This chain's CDR3 is CASGGLAGGGHEQYF. CDR3 nucleotides: TGTGCCAGCGGCGGACTAGCGGGAGGAGGTCACGAGCAGTACTTC.

This clonotype was recorded many times. The CDR3 reads CASRYSGGFNQPQHF. Here the CDR3 DNA reads TGTGCCAGCAGGTACTCCGGGGGATTCAATCAGCCCCAGCATTTT. The rearrangement links TRBV28 to TRBJ1-5; perhaps TRBD1 as D (5 bases). The V gene's germline CDR1 is MDHEN and CDR2 SYDVKM. V was pared by 6 bases and J by 3 bases, with 15 bases between. This CDR3 is built from 15 residues.

The J gene is TRBJ1-2, the V gene TRBV10-2, with 7 bases lining up with TRBD1. The CDR3 has 16 residues. In germline, CDR1 is WSHSY, CDR2 SAAADI. The J segment lost 5 bases and the V segment lost 3 bases, leaving 12 bases of the junction unmatched. CDR3 residues: CASSEGQALPRYGYTF. CDR3 bases: TGCGCCAGCAGTGAAGGACAGGCCTTACCACGTTATGGCTACACCTTC.

This clonotype was observed a handful of times. The chain combines TRBV4-1 with TRBJ1-5, with D possibly matching TRBD1 (5 bases). CDR1 is MGHRA, CDR2 YSYEKL, per germline. V gave up 1 base and J gave up 3 bases, with 16 bases separating them. The CDR3 totals 17 residues. The CDR3 DNA follows: TGCGCCAGCAGCCAAGGGTTGACAGCGGGGTCCAATCAGCCCCAGCATTTT. Translation: CASSQGLTAGSNQPQHF.

J is TRBJ1-1 and V is TRBV29-1, with 7 bases fitting TRBD1. The CDR3 totals 13 residues. Looked up from germline, CDR1 is SQVTM and CDR2 is ANQGSEA. V was clipped by 7 bases and J by 0 bases; unmatched bases: 5. Here the CDR3 reads CSALGQLNTEAFF. For the CDR3, the DNA is TGCAGCGCCCTGGGACAGCTGAACACTGAAGCTTTCTTT.

This clonotype was counted between two and nine times. This rearrangement joins TRBV28 to TRBJ2-7, with 8 bases lining up with TRBD1. CDR3 length equals 16 residues. The trim removed 2 bases at V and 4 bases at J, leaving 10 bases unmatched. Germline CDR1 MDHEN, CDR2 SYDVKM. The CDR3 reads CASSLEGGQDRYEQYF. CDR3 coding DNA: TGTGCCAGCAGTTTAGAGGGGGGACAGGACCGATACGAGCAGTACTTC.

This clonotype showed up many times. This chain connects TRBV4-1 to TRBJ1-5; D ambiguous. The CDR3 runs 16 residues. V lost 0 bases, J lost 9 bases, and 18 bases lay in between. From germline, CDR1 is MGHRA and CDR2 YSYEKL. CDR3 residues: CASSQEYGSFLRPQHF. The CDR3 DNA follows: TGCGCCAGCAGCCAAGAGTACGGTAGCTTCCTGCGGCCCCAGCATTTT.

This clonotype was seen many times. In DNA form, the CDR3 reads TGTGCCAGCAGTTCCCAGTTTGGGGCGGGAGAGACCCAGTACTTC. It translates to CASSSQFGAGETQYF. The chain links TRBV12-3 or TRBV12-4 to TRBJ2-5, with D possibly being TRBD1 or TRBD2 (5 bases each). CDR3 length: 15 residues. Trimming cost V 4 bases and J 4 bases, with 16 bases left between them.

This clonotype was observed a handful of times. The chain carries TRBV9 and TRBJ2-1; 9 nucleotides match TRBD2. Germline trimming cut 0 bases from V and 2 bases from J; bases unmatched to any gene: 3. The CDR3 loop spans 16 amino acids. Germline CDR1 SGDLS, CDR2 YYNGEE. The CDR3 here is CASSVGAGGTYNEQFF. The CDR3 DNA reads as TGTGCCAGCAGCGTAGGAGCGGGGGGCACCTACAATGAGCAGTTCTTC.

The rearrangement joins TRBV7-9 to TRBJ1-6, with a tentative D call TRBD1 (5 bases). The germline V gene encodes CDR1 SEHNR and CDR2 FQNEAQ (reference sequence). The CDR3 sequence is 15 residues long. V was pared by 5 bases and J by 3 bases, with 11 bases between. The CDR3 spells CASSQATDYNSPLHF. In DNA, the CDR3 is TGTGCCAGCAGCCAAGCGACAGACTATAATTCACCCCTCCACTTT. The full variable domain, rest sourced from reference TRBV7-9 and TRBJ1-6, is DTGVSQNPRHKITKRGQNVTFRCDPISEHNRLYWYRQTLGQGPEFLTYFQNEAQLEKSRLLSDRFSAERPKGSFSTLEIQRTEQGDSAMYLCASSQATDYNSPLHFGNGTRLTVT.

This clonotype came up a few times. The chain is built from TRBV20-1 and TRBJ2-7; TRBD2 agrees at 9 bases. This CDR3 is built from 16 residues. V gave up 0 bases and J gave up 4 bases; unmatched junction bases: 10. Germline V lookup: CDR1 DFQATT, CDR2 SNEGSKA (reference sequence). The CDR3 reads CSAREGGLAGKYEQYF. The DNA for the CDR3 is TGCAGTGCTAGAGAGGGCGGGCTAGCGGGAAAATACGAGCAGTACTTC.

The rearrangement uses TRBV12-3 or TRBV12-4 and TRBJ1-1, with TRBD1 identical over 8 bases. V dropped 2 bases and J dropped 6; count of bases not matched to a gene: 5. CDR3 size: 14 residues. The CDR3 sequence: CASSLSRTGSEAFF. The CDR3 DNA reads as TGTGCCAGCAGTTTATCCCGGACAGGGTCTGAAGCTTTCTTT.

Many counts were recorded for this clonotype. The chain employs TRBV28 and TRBJ2-5, with D unresolved. The length of the CDR3 is 12 residues. The V gene lost 3 bases and the J gene lost 4 bases, with 6 bases spanning the gap. From germline, CDR1 is MDHEN and CDR2 SYDVKM. CDR3 in DNA: TGTGCCAGCAGTTTCTGGGGAGAGACCCAGTACTTC. It codes for CASSFWGETQYF.

The chain joins TRBV18 to TRBJ1-3; no clear D. V lost 2 bases and J 0 bases, leaving 11 bases between the germline ends. The CDR3 extends over 16 amino acids. Germline CDR1 KGHSH, CDR2 LQKENI. CDR3: CASSPSRMSSGNTIYF. The CDR3 DNA sequence: TGTGCCAGCTCACCAAGTCGGATGAGCTCTGGAAACACCATATATTTT.

The J gene is TRBJ1-3, the V gene TRBV20-1; D not certain. CDR3 length: 14 amino acids. With 1 base removed from V and 0 bases from J, the gap between germline ends came to 7 bases. Germline lookup yields CDR1 DFQATT and CDR2 SNEGSKA (reference sequence). DNA for the CDR3: TGCAGTGCTAGAGGTGGAATCTCTGGAAACACCATATATTTT. Translating it yields CSARGGISGNTIYF.

This clonotype was counted at least ten times. This rearrangement joins TRBV20-1 to TRBJ2-5; perhaps TRBD1 as D (6 bases). In germline, CDR1 is DFQATT, CDR2 SNEGSKA (reference sequence). This CDR3 is 12 amino acids long. V lost 6 bases and J lost 9, with 17 bases in between. CDR3 residues: CSATGQGKPQYF. The CDR3 nucleotides are TGCAGTGCCACGGGACAAGGCAAGCCCCAGTACTTC.

The V and J genes are TRBV11-2 and TRBJ2-2, with D possibly TRBD2 on 6 matching bases. Trimming pared 1 base from V and 1 base from J, leaving 13 bases between. The length of the CDR3 is 17 residues. CDR1 is SGHAT, CDR2 FQNNGV, per germline. The DNA of the CDR3 is TGTGCCAGCAGCTTAGTGGGCTGGGAGGAGAACACCGGGGAGCTGTTTTTT. It specifies CASSLVGWEENTGELFF.